This is a list of T cell receptor beta chains from one sample in a study of T cells expressing NK-cell markers. No DNA is given; TCRdb re-called the 5' RACE reads and lists each CDR3 protein once. Here the sample table reports 500,000 to 700,000 distinct CDR3 sequences. Sample: blood T cells: a sorted CD56 or NKG2C T cell subset, CD4+ or CD8+ T cells, or bulk PBMC T cells (not recorded which). These TCRs come from a man between 18 and 29 years old in good health. Both conserved end residues are part of each CDR3.

j_call | v_call | cdr3_aa
TRBJ2-3 | TRBV29-1 | CSVAGSPARGTDTQYF
TRBJ1-5 | TRBV19 | CASSITLGQGQPQHF
TRBJ2-1 | TRBV7-8 | CASSLAGAGGEVEQFF
TRBJ2-1 | TRBV7-2 | CASSYGGGWNEQFF
TRBJ2-7 | TRBV7-2 | CASSLDIRENEQYF
TRBJ1-2 | TRBV6-1 | CASMGGQKYGYTF
TRBJ2-1 | TRBV7-9 | CASSLRSSNEQFF
TRBJ2-3 | TRBV2 | CASRAGGTSTDTQYF
TRBJ2-1 | TRBV14 | CASSQRPGIRNEQFF
TRBJ1-5 | TRBV9 | CASRKGTLDSNQPQHF
TRBJ2-3 | TRBV28 | CASSFRTSGISGTDTQYF
TRBJ1-2 | TRBV20-1 | CSAREGARSGYTF
TRBJ2-5 | TRBV4-3 | CASSQVPWASGSQETQYF
TRBJ2-6 | TRBV7-9 | CARGTGSSGANVLTF
TRBJ2-1 | TRBV11-1 | CASSPGLAVNEQFF